One sample yielded the 4 T cell receptor beta chains listed below, sequenced in a study of T cell responses to AZD1222 COVID-19 vaccine (dated by TCRdb to the early 2020s). The label giving this sample's time point can be read as: about 28 days (+/-7) after the second vaccine dose. Libraries were made using the immunoSEQ multiplex PCR assay. TCRdb obtained this table from immuneACCESS and retained in-frame rearrangements with V and J assigned. These tables miss some clones; where compared with another copy, unresolved V genes account for less than half of the shortfall, and the remainder is unexplained. The sample records around 96,000 clones, approximately 86% of which are singletons. The ten biggest clones cover 5.6% of the sample. The specimen comprised peripheral blood, sampled 28 days after the second AZD1222 dose. The receptors stem from an adult who received the AZD1222 COVID-19 vaccine.

CDR3 sequence (DNA): TGTGCCAGCAGCTCTGGACTAGCGGGAGGGGTCGAGCAGTTCTTC. Translating gives CASSSGLAGGVEQFF. The chain employs TRBV5-4 and TRBJ2-1, with TRBD2 identical over 15 bases. The junction had 5 bases not matched to a gene; V was cut back by 3 bases and J by 10 bases. Germline CDR1 reads SGHNT; CDR2 reads YYREEE (reference sequence). The CDR3 is 15 residues long.

This sequence joins TRBV28 and TRBJ2-7; maybe TRBD1 (5 bases). V lost 5 bases, J lost 2 bases, and 16 bases lay in between. Germline CDR1 and CDR2: MDHEN and SYDVKM. The CDR3 is made up of 15 amino acids. The CDR3 spells CASSPSSGLTYEQYF. CDR3 nucleotides: TGTGCCAGCAGTCCCTCTTCAGGGCTCACCTACGAGCAGTACTTC. The complete variable domain, with remaining parts taken from reference TRBV28 and TRBJ2-7, reads DVKVTQSSRYLVKRTGEKVFLECVQDMDHENMFWYRQDPGLGLRLIYFSYDVKMKEKGDIPEGYSVSREKKERFSLILESASTNQTSMYLCASSPSSGLTYEQYFGPGTRLTVT.

In its sample, this clone was seen once. The rearrangement joins TRBV7-2 to TRBJ2-1; D might be TRBD1 or TRBD2, each matching 5 bases. Germline V CDR1 and CDR2: SGHTA, FQGNSA. Deletions cut 6 bases from V and 5 bases from J, with 20 bases between. The length of the CDR3 is 16 residues. In DNA, the CDR3 is TGTGCCAGCAGTGAGCTAACCGGGACGGTAAACAATGAGCAGTTCTTC. Amino acid sequence: CASSELTGTVNNEQFF.

The rearrangement links TRBV5-1 to TRBJ2-1; 8 nucleotides agree with TRBD2. The CDR3 extends over 19 amino acids. Germline V gene data show CDR1 as SGHRS and CDR2 as YFSETQ. V dropped 1 base and J dropped 0; count of bases not matched to a gene: 12. CDR3 loop: CASSLRGLVGGSSYNEQFF. The CDR3 nucleotides are TGCGCCAGCAGCTTGAGGGGACTAGTTGGGGGGAGCTCCTACAATGAGCAGTTCTTC.